The source of this TCR beta chain is a study of T cells after yellow fever vaccination. TCRdb called the 5' RACE reads again in MiXCR, with one record for every CDR3 protein. The table shows some 600,000 distinct CDR3 sequences, with 12% occurring only once. V dropped 5 bases and J dropped 4 bases, with 15 bases sitting between them. CDR1 is DFQATT and CDR2 is SNEGSKA in the germline V gene (reference sequence). This CDR3 has 13 amino acids. Sequenced material: PBMCs, taken on the day of the yellow fever booster vaccination. This rearrangement joins TRBV20-1 to TRBJ2-7, with a tentative D call TRBD2 (6 bases). The receptor was derived from a young man who received the YFV17D yellow fever vaccine. The CDR3 nucleotides are TGCAGTGCTGGGCGGGACCAATCTTACGAGCAGTACTTC. Amino acid sequence: CSAGRDQSYEQYF.